The 31 T cell receptor beta chains given below trace back to one sample, sequenced in a study of PD-1 blockade in mismatch repair-deficient tumors. The assay was immunoSEQ multiplex PCR, and TCRdb's table has in-frame clones only and misses some. The repertoire holds 120,000 or so clones, with about 86% as singletons. This specimen was peripheral blood, taken 44 weeks after starting pembrolizumab. The receptors originated from an adult with mismatch repair-deficient cancer.

V and J are TRBV25-1 and TRBJ2-7; D is unresolved. Germline V gene lookup returns CDR1 MGHDK and CDR2 SYGVNS. The V and J ends lost 1 base and 9 bases respectively, with 19 bases between them. The CDR3 has 15 residues. For the CDR3, the DNA is TGTGCCAGCAGTGAATTGAGCCACCTAAAGTTGGCGCAGTACTTC. Its translation is CASSELSHLKLAQYF.

The rearrangement uses TRBV5-4 and TRBJ2-1, with 12 bases matching TRBD1. J gave up 5 bases and V 9 bases, and 3 bases lay outside the gene matches. The CDR3 spans 13 residues. Germline CDR1 and CDR2: SGHNT and YYREEE (reference sequence). CDR3 protein: CATGQGAHNEQFF. The CDR3, as DNA: TGTGCCACGGGACAGGGGGCCCACAATGAGCAGTTCTTC. Variable domain in full (rest from reference TRBV5-4 and TRBJ2-1): ETGVTQSPTHLIKTRGQQVTLRCSSQSGHNTVSWYQQALGQGPQFIFQYYREEENGRGNFPPRFSGLQFPNYSSELNVNALELDDSALYLCATGQGAHNEQFFGPGTRLTVL.

The V gene is TRBV5-4, the J gene TRBJ2-5, with TRBD1 matching over 9 bases. The germline CDR1 and CDR2 sequences are SGHNT and YYREEE (reference sequence). Trimming removed 4 bases from V and 3 bases from J; junction bases left unmatched: 1. This CDR3 is 13 amino acids long. The CDR3 DNA reads as TGTGCCAGCAGCGGGGACAGGGAAGAGACCCAGTACTTC. It translates to CASSGDREETQYF.

This clone was observed a single time. This chain links TRBV4-2 with TRBJ1-2; possibly TRBD1 for D (5 bases). V lost 2 bases and J 3 bases, leaving 13 bases between the germline ends. The CDR3 length is 15 residues. Germline CDR1 and CDR2: LGHNA and YNFKEQ. CDR3 sequence: CASSQKRGGDYGYTF. The CDR3 bases are TGTGCCAGCAGCCAAAAGAGGGGTGGAGACTATGGCTACACCTTC.

V usage is TRBV27 and J usage is TRBJ1-4; perhaps TRBD1 as D (5 bases). Trimming shortened V by 6 bases and J by 8 bases, and 16 bases separated the two germline ends. There are 14 residues in the CDR3. CDR1 MNHEY and CDR2 SMNVEV come from the germline V gene (reference sequence). CDR3 sequence (DNA): TGTGCCAGCAGCCGAGCCAGGGTGCGGGAAAAACTGTTTTTT. Translated: CASSRARVREKLFF.

This clone was detected only once. The chain uses TRBV2 and TRBJ1-2; the match to TRBD1 covers 7 bases. The CDR3 runs 13 residues. Looked up from germline, CDR1 is SNHLY and CDR2 is FYNNEI. V gave up 3 bases and J gave up 6 bases; unmatched junction bases: 4. DNA of the CDR3: TGTGCCAGCAGTGATACAGGGGCACATGGCTACACCTTC. It yields the protein CASSDTGAHGYTF.

This sequence joins TRBV29-1 and TRBJ2-2, with a weak D call TRBD2 (6 bases). Germline CDR1 SQVTM, CDR2 ANQGSEA. Trimming took 4 bases from V and 6 from J, leaving 15 bases between them. The CDR3 consists of 14 residues. CDR3 in DNA: TGCAGCGTTGGCGGCGGGGTGGGTGCCGGGGAGCTGTTTTTT. It is translated as CSVGGGVGAGELFF.

V and J are TRBV7-2 and TRBJ2-7; D is possibly TRBD1 (6 bases). Trimming took 2 bases from V and 7 from J, leaving 18 bases between them. Germline V gene lookup returns CDR1 SGHTA and CDR2 FQGNSA. The CDR3 contains 15 residues. CDR3 nucleotides: TGTGCCAGCAGCTTAACTTTTGACAGGATGGGGGAGCAGTACTTC. This sequence encodes CASSLTFDRMGEQYF.

This chain joins TRBV6-1 and TRBJ1-2, with 7 nucleotides matching TRBD1. Germline-derived CDR1 and CDR2 are MNHNS and SASEGT. The CDR3 covers 15 residues. After removal of 6 bases from V and 0 bases from J, the junction contained 7 bases not matched to a gene. CDR3 nucleotides: TGTGCCAGCAGCTCCGGGACAGCTTCTAACTATGGCTACACCTTC. Protein: CASSSGTASNYGYTF.

Only one count was recorded for this clone. V and J are TRBV9 and TRBJ1-2; D ambiguous. The V gene's germline CDR1 is SGDLS and CDR2 YYNGEE. This CDR3 comprises 14 residues. Trimming pared 0 bases from V and 5 bases from J, leaving 11 bases between. Written as DNA, the CDR3 is TGTGCCAGCAGCGTAGTTCCGGGGATTTATGGCTACACCTTC. Translating it yields CASSVVPGIYGYTF. The variable domain in full, with the rest retrieved from reference TRBV9 and TRBJ1-2, is DSGVTQTPKHLITATGQRVTLRCSPRSGDLSVYWYQQSLDQGLQFLIQYYNGEERAKGNILERFSAQQFPDLHSELNLSSLELGDSALYFCASSVVPGIYGYTFGSGTRLTVV.

This sequence joins TRBV6-1 and TRBJ2-7; tentative D call: TRBD2 (6 bases). Deletions cut 8 bases from V and 1 base from J, with 12 bases between. CDR1 is MNHNS, CDR2 SASEGT, per germline. The CDR3 contains 13 residues. CDR3 amino acids: CASLRDWSYEQYF. In DNA form, the CDR3 reads TGTGCCAGCCTCCGGGACTGGTCCTACGAGCAGTACTTC.

The chain employs TRBV27 and TRBJ2-7, with D unclear. In germline, CDR1 is MNHEY, CDR2 SMNVEV (reference sequence). The V gene lost 5 bases and the J gene lost 7 bases, with 24 bases spanning the gap. The CDR3 is 16 residues long. CDR3 loop: CASSPSDGALGGEQYF. As DNA, the CDR3 is TGTGCCAGCAGTCCCTCGGACGGAGCTTTAGGTGGTGAGCAGTACTTC.

This chain joins TRBV23-1 and TRBJ1-2; tentatively, D is TRBD1 (6 bases). TRBV23-1 is filed as an ORF, its function uncertain. V was clipped by 0 bases and J by 5 bases, with 25 bases between them. This CDR3 contains 19 residues. The CDR3 coding sequence is TGCGCCAGCAGTCAATCGGGGGAATTTACAGGGTCTCGAGGGTATGGCTACACCTTC. Amino acid sequence: CASSQSGEFTGSRGYGYTF.

The chain combines TRBV2 with TRBJ2-3, with no clear D. The CDR3 has 13 residues. Germline V gene data show CDR1 as SNHLY and CDR2 as FYNNEI. V lost 4 bases to trimming and J lost 5 bases, with 10 bases between them. The CDR3 here is CASSAESGDTQYF. The CDR3, as DNA: TGTGCCAGCAGTGCGGAGTCGGGAGATACGCAGTATTTT.

The chain recombines TRBV29-1 with TRBJ1-1, with unresolved D. V was trimmed by 4 bases and J by 2 bases, leaving 11 bases between them. CDR3 length: 13 residues. Looked up from germline, CDR1 is SQVTM and CDR2 is ANQGSEA. The CDR3 spells CSVVRAVNTEAFF. The DNA for the CDR3 is TGCAGCGTTGTCCGGGCAGTCAACACTGAAGCTTTCTTT.

The chain links TRBV19 to TRBJ1-1, with TRBD1 identical over 8 bases. Germline V gene lookup returns CDR1 LNHDA and CDR2 SQIVND (reference sequence). Trimming took 4 bases from V and 4 from J; bases not matched to a gene: 5. CDR3 length equals 14 residues. The CDR3 loop reads CASSTGGVSTEAFF. The DNA for the CDR3 is TGTGCCAGTAGTACAGGGGGCGTGAGCACTGAAGCTTTCTTT. The full variable domain, its missing parts supplied by reference TRBV19 and TRBJ1-1, is DGGITQSPKYLFRKEGQNVTLSCEQNLNHDAMYWYRQDPGQGLRLIYYSQIVNDFQKGDIAEGYSVSREKKESFPLTVTSAQKNPTAFYLCASSTGGVSTEAFFGQGTRLTVV.

This clone was observed once. The V call is TRBV11-2, the J call TRBJ2-5, with 8 bases fitting TRBD1. V was pared by 5 bases and J by 1 base, with 6 bases of the junction left unmatched. CDR3 length: 15 residues. Germline V lookup: CDR1 SGHAT, CDR2 FQNNGV. The CDR3 reads CASSLQGGVQETQYF. The CDR3 DNA reads TGTGCCAGCAGCCTACAGGGGGGTGTCCAAGAGACCCAGTACTTC.

The genes are TRBV16 and TRBJ1-1; TRBD1 is a possible D gene (5 bases). Germline V gives CDR1 KGHSY, CDR2 FQNENV. The germline V and J ends were trimmed by 3 bases and 4 bases, with 15 bases remaining between them. This CDR3 spans 15 amino acids. CDR3 residues: CASSHSGTLGTEAFF. In DNA form, the CDR3 reads TGTGCCAGCAGCCATTCAGGGACCCTGGGCACTGAAGCTTTCTTT.

The chain joins TRBV15 to TRBJ2-1; 14 bases agree with TRBD2. Unmatched junction bases numbered 10, after V lost 5 bases and J lost 7 bases. This CDR3 is 17 amino acids long. Germline assignment: CDR1 LNHNV and CDR2 YYDKDF (reference sequence). This CDR3 is CATSGLAGGLLRNEQFF. CDR3 sequence (DNA): TGTGCCACCAGCGGACTAGCGGGAGGCCTTCTCCGTAATGAGCAGTTCTTC.

This sequence joins TRBV5-1 and TRBJ1-5; the D is unclear. In germline, CDR1 is SGHRS, CDR2 YFSETQ. The CDR3 loop spans 15 amino acids. The V end lost 1 base, the J end lost 4 bases, and 12 bases lay between the germline ends. The CDR3 nucleotides are TGCGCCAGCAGCTTGATGGGTGGGAAAAATCAGCCCCAGCATTTT. It encodes CASSLMGGKNQPQHF.

CDR3 sequence (DNA): TGTGCCAGCAGCGTAGAAGGGACAGGGTACAATGAGCAGTTCTTC. It encodes CASSVEGTGYNEQFF. V and J are TRBV9 and TRBJ2-1; TRBD1 matches at 9 bases. The CDR3 runs to 15 residues. CDR1 SGDLS and CDR2 YYNGEE come from the germline V gene. J was trimmed by 4 bases and V by 0 bases; bases with no gene match: 2.

V usage is TRBV30 and J usage is TRBJ2-5, with 11 bases that match TRBD2. Losses at the gene ends were 0 bases for V and 3 bases for J; bases not matched to a gene: 0. Looked up from germline, CDR1 is GTSNPN and CDR2 is SVGIG (reference sequence). The CDR3 sequence is 14 residues long. The CDR3 reads CAWSVLAGEETQYF. The CDR3 DNA follows: TGTGCCTGGAGTGTACTAGCGGGAGAAGAGACCCAGTACTTC.

Concerning this clone: The junction departs from germline at one end; a sequencing error may be responsible. V and J are TRBV18 and TRBJ2-7; D is uncertain. CDR1 KGHSH and CDR2 LQKENI come from the germline V gene. This CDR3 comprises 14 residues. CDR3 sequence reads: CASSPPHLSSPPDF. The CDR3 bases are TGTGCCAGCTCACCACCGCATTTGAGCAGCCCCCCAGACTTC.

The chain recombines TRBV5-6 with TRBJ2-7; 11 nucleotides line up with TRBD2. Trimming cost V 6 bases and J 0 bases; bases outside gene matches: 5. Germline V CDR1 and CDR2: SGHDT, YYEEEE. The CDR3 spans 15 residues. The CDR3 bases are TGTGCCAGCAACACCGGGACTAGCGGCTCCTACGAGCAGTACTTC. It codes for CASNTGTSGSYEQYF.

The chain recombines TRBV4-3 with TRBJ2-7; 11 bases match TRBD2. Germline V gene lookup returns CDR1 LGHNA and CDR2 YSLEER. The V and J ends lost 1 base and 5 bases, in that order; junction bases with no gene match: 4. This CDR3 comprises 15 residues. The CDR3 region is CASSQASSGRHEQYF. The CDR3 DNA follows: TGCGCCAGCAGCCAAGCTTCTAGCGGGAGGCACGAGCAGTACTTC.

J is TRBJ1-2 and V is TRBV29-1, with 10 positions matching TRBD1. Germline loops: CDR1 SQVTM, CDR2 ANQGSEA. The CDR3 has 14 residues. Trimming took 5 bases from V and 2 from J; bases not matched to a gene: 5. The CDR3 DNA reads TGCAGCGTTAGGACAGGGGGATTGAACTATGGCTACACCTTC. Translating gives CSVRTGGLNYGYTF. The full variable domain, its missing parts supplied by reference TRBV29-1 and TRBJ1-2, is SAVISQKPSRDICQRGTSLTIQCQVDSQVTMMFWYRQQPGQSLTLIATANQGSEATYESGFVIDKFPISRPNLTFSTLTVSNMSPEDSSIYLCSVRTGGLNYGYTFGSGTRLTVV.

This clone was observed a handful of times. The J gene is TRBJ1-2, the V gene TRBV2; 8 bases fit TRBD1. The trim removed 6 bases at V and 6 bases at J, leaving 9 bases unmatched. Germline loops: CDR1 SNHLY, CDR2 FYNNEI. This CDR3 comprises 14 residues. The CDR3 loop is CASRPLGQGDGYTF. The CDR3 coding sequence is TGTGCCAGCAGGCCCCTCGGACAGGGCGATGGCTACACCTTC.

The CDR3 is CASSPPAGLAGGPYNEQFF. CDR3 coding DNA: TGTGCCAGCAGCCCCCCAGCGGGACTAGCGGGAGGGCCTTACAATGAGCAGTTCTTC. The chain uses TRBV7-9 and TRBJ2-1, with TRBD2 matching over 16 bases. The CDR3 totals 19 residues. The V and J ends lost 5 bases and 4 bases, in that order; junction bases with no gene match: 11. CDR1 is SEHNR, CDR2 FQNEAQ, per germline (reference sequence). Full variable domain (rest looked up from reference TRBV7-9 and TRBJ2-1): DTGVSQNPRHKITKRGQNVTFRCDPISEHNRLYWYRQTLGQGPEFLTYFQNEAQLEKSRLLSDRFSAERPKGSFSTLEIQRTEQGDSAMYLCASSPPAGLAGGPYNEQFFGPGTRLTVL.

The chain is built from TRBV30 and TRBJ2-3; a weak D match, TRBD2 (6 bases). The CDR3 is 12 amino acids. Trimming cost V 3 bases and J 5 bases, with 9 bases left between them. CDR1 is GTSNPN and CDR2 is SVGIG in the germline V gene (reference sequence). The CDR3 DNA is TGTGCCTGGAGGATTAGCGGAGATACGCAGTATTTT. Its protein is CAWRISGDTQYF.

The chain combines TRBV29-1 with TRBJ2-7; 10 nucleotides agree with TRBD2. Losses at the gene ends were 2 bases for V and 4 bases for J; bases not matched to a gene: 5. CDR3 length: 14 residues. Germline lookup yields CDR1 SQVTM and CDR2 ANQGSEA. This CDR3 reads CSVEKASGSYEQYF. The DNA for the CDR3 is TGCAGCGTTGAAAAAGCTAGCGGGAGTTACGAGCAGTACTTC.

V and J are TRBV27 and TRBJ2-7; D ambiguous. The V and J ends lost 2 bases and 2 bases respectively, with 7 bases between them. Germline V gene data show CDR1 as MNHEY and CDR2 as SMNVEV (reference sequence). This CDR3 has 13 residues. CDR3 sequence reads: CASSLRVAYEQYF. The CDR3 nucleotides read TGTGCCAGCAGTTTAAGGGTGGCCTACGAGCAGTACTTC.